The present TCR beta chain was sequenced within a study of PD-L1 blockade in urothelial cancer (dated by TCRdb to about 2017). Regarding the research as a whole: All patients started therapy at some point between 2014 and 2016 and received atezolizumab 1,200 mg intravenously every 3 weeks. About 85% of the 29 patients were males with bladder-origin urothelial cancer, and about 65% of the roughly 29 reported a prior smoking history. Patients had an ECOG performance status of 0 or 1 and had received between 0 and 3 prior chemotherapy regimens. Blood samples were analyzed at 3 weeks after treatment start (second dose) and at 6 weeks after treatment start. Blood samples gave a median of approximately 150,000 T cells and 82,636 unique TCRs, with a median clonality of approximately 0.08. Somatic, immune and clinical correlates of response to PD-L1 blockade with atezolizumab in urothelial cancer were the focus of an exploratory multi-omic analysis. Pretreatment tumor samples and matched peripheral blood, collected serially before and after atezolizumab treatment, underwent TCR sequencing. Durable clinical benefit was defined as a progression-free survival longer than 6 months, and TCR features were additionally tested against progression-free survival and overall survival. In the same patients, whole exome sequencing and RNA sequencing of pretreatment tumors were performed in addition to TCR sequencing. Nine patients achieved durable clinical benefit and 15 to 20 did not. Some 30 patients had pretreatment blood TCR-seq, 24 had at least one posttreatment blood collection, and 24 had tumor TCR-seq.

Each PCR received spiked-in synthetic TCR analog templates so that absolute template abundance could be estimated from read counts. The immunoSEQ assay used bias-controlled V and J gene primers to amplify TCRbeta CDR3 regions from genomic DNA. Sequencing of rearranged TCRbeta segments was performed at approximately 20X coverage. The paper's processing steps were these. Clustering was used to correct sequencing errors, and CDR3s were annotated against IMGT so that V, D and J genes could be assigned. Downstream analyses used only productive TCRbeta rearrangements and left out out-of-frame or stop-codon sequences. To compute clonality, Shannon entropy was normalized by the log of the number of unique productive sequences and then subtracted from one. Clones differing between time points or between blood and tumor were identified using Fisher's exact test with Benjamini-Hochberg correction, with an adjusted p below 0.01 applied as the threshold. TCRdb mirrors the immuneACCESS table, restricted to in-frame sequences. Some clones are absent from its copies; in checked studies, under half trace to an unresolved V gene, and the reason for the others is unknown. V, J and clone size derive from that table, while D and trimming were established from the DNA sequence. Here the sample has around 87,000 clones; approximately 87% occur a single time. The ten largest clones add up to over 7.5% of the sample.

Concerning this clone: Its antigen is still unknown. No much larger clonotype is one base removed from it; base qualities were not supplied.

In light of the paper, this sample's time point label describes: peripheral blood 6 weeks after treatment start. The cohort comprised fewer than 35 patients with locally advanced or metastatic urothelial carcinoma treated at Memorial Sloan Kettering on a trial protocol. Peripheral blood mononuclear cells were collected from each patient pretreatment and during treatment, giving between 1 and 8 total time points per patient. The Qiagen DNeasy Blood extraction kit was used to purify genomic DNA from total PBMCs and tumor samples. PBMCs were collected pretreatment and during treatment, and were isolated and stored as previously described. CDR1 and CDR2, looked up from the germline V gene, are SGHNT and YENEEA. V ends up 4 bases short and J 6 bases short, with an unmatched junction base count of 15. From the cysteine up to the phenylalanine, the CDR3 has a length of 18 residues. Just the 54-base CDR3 DNA is kept, in frame starting at base 1.

General study outcomes and caveats: A pretreatment peripheral blood TCR clonality below the median was linked to improved progression-free and overall survival. Among patients with durable benefit, tumor-associated TCR clones showed greater expansion in peripheral blood 3 weeks after treatment started (n of about 20, p = 0.022). Small sample size (n ≈ 28) and many exploratory analyses mean the results are intended to be hypothesis-generating.

The sequences come from PBMCs, collected around atezolizumab (anti-PD-L1) treatment. The clonotype comes from a man between 65 and 80 years old with urothelial cancer. Rearrangement joined TRBV11-3 to TRBJ2-1, with 10 bases in between that match TRBD2. The CDR3 region has the sequence CASSSKNSGRSIGNEQFF. The nucleotide sequence is given as TGTGCCAGCAGCTCAAAAAATAGCGGGAGGTCAATTGGCAATGAGCAGTTCTTC.